A selection of T cell receptor beta chains follows, all from one sample in a study of blood T cell repertoires in COVID-19. Only in-frame clones appear in the TCRdb table, and some are missing; sequencing was by immunoSEQ multiplex PCR. This sample has roughly 250,000 clones; approximately 88% occur once, and the top ten carry approximately 0.8%. The specimen was peripheral blood. The receptors come from a woman under 40 with acute or convalescent COVID-19. The CDR3 runs from the conserved cysteine through the conserved F or W. Fields, in order: CDR3 DNA, CDR3 protein, D gene, V gene, clone size, J gene, CDR3 length. A D gene is named only where the DNA matches it firmly. Not all rows give a size; the values are once, few, many and, for expanded clones, a class.

CDR3 DNA: TGCGCCAGCAGCATATCGACATCGAACACCGGGGAGCTGTTTTTT; CDR3 protein: CASSISTSNTGELFF; D gene: NA; V gene: TRBV5-1; clone size: few; J gene: TRBJ2-2; CDR3 length: 15
CDR3 DNA: TGTGCCAGCAGTTTTTCCCTGTTTTACGAGCAGTACTTC; CDR3 protein: CASSFSLFYEQYF; D gene: NA; V gene: TRBV12-3/TRBV12-4; clone size: NA; J gene: TRBJ2-7; CDR3 length: 13
CDR3 DNA: TGTGCCAGCAGCGCTGCGGGAGGGATCCACAATGAGCAGTTCTTC; CDR3 protein: CASSAAGGIHNEQFF; D gene: TRBD2; V gene: TRBV9; clone size: NA; J gene: TRBJ2-1; CDR3 length: 15
CDR3 DNA: TGTGCCTGGAGTGCACTAGCGGGAGGTCAGGATACGCAGTATTTT; CDR3 protein: CAWSALAGGQDTQYF; D gene: TRBD2; V gene: TRBV30; clone size: NA; J gene: TRBJ2-3; CDR3 length: 15
CDR3 DNA: TGTGCCAGCAGTACAAGGACAGAAACCTACGAGCAGTACTTC; CDR3 protein: CASSTRTETYEQYF; D gene: NA; V gene: TRBV6-5; clone size: NA; J gene: TRBJ2-7; CDR3 length: 14
CDR3 DNA: TGTGCCAGTAGTGGGGGACAGGGGAGCTATGGCTACACCTTC; CDR3 protein: CASSGGQGSYGYTF; D gene: TRBD1; V gene: TRBV19; clone size: NA; J gene: TRBJ1-2; CDR3 length: 14
CDR3 DNA: TGTGCCAGCAGCGTAGGTCTAGCGGGAGGGCCAAACACCGGGGAGCTGTTTTTT; CDR3 protein: CASSVGLAGGPNTGELFF; D gene: TRBD2; V gene: TRBV9; clone size: NA; J gene: TRBJ2-2; CDR3 length: 18
CDR3 DNA: TGTGCCAGCAGCCAAGTTACAGGGGGCGCGGAGACCCAGTACTTC; CDR3 protein: CASSQVTGGAETQYF; D gene: TRBD1; V gene: TRBV14; clone size: NA; J gene: TRBJ2-5; CDR3 length: 15
CDR3 DNA: TGTGCCAGCAGTTCCGGGTCTGGTTCACCCCTCCACTTT; CDR3 protein: CASSSGSGSPLHF; D gene: NA; V gene: TRBV27; clone size: NA; J gene: TRBJ1-6; CDR3 length: 13
CDR3 DNA: TGTGCCAGCAGCCACGACAGGATTAACTATGGCTACACCTTC; CDR3 protein: CASSHDRINYGYTF; D gene: NA; V gene: TRBV14; clone size: NA; J gene: TRBJ1-2; CDR3 length: 14
CDR3 DNA: TGCGCCAGCCGTGGATCTAGCGGGAGTGCCGGGGAGCTGTTTTTT; CDR3 protein: CASRGSSGSAGELFF; D gene: TRBD2; V gene: TRBV5-1; clone size: once; J gene: TRBJ2-2; CDR3 length: 15
CDR3 DNA: TGTGCCACCAGTGATGCCGGGACAGGGAGTGCACGCGCGCAGTTCTTC; CDR3 protein: CATSDAGTGSARAQFF; D gene: TRBD1; V gene: TRBV24-1; clone size: NA; J gene: TRBJ2-1; CDR3 length: 16
CDR3 DNA: TGTGCCAGCAGTGAACGAGGGAGCTCCTACAATGAGCAGTTCTTC; CDR3 protein: CASSERGSSYNEQFF; D gene: NA; V gene: TRBV2; clone size: NA; J gene: TRBJ2-1; CDR3 length: 15
CDR3 DNA: TGCGCCAGCAGGCAACAGGGGACTAGCGGGAGGAGCTCCTACAATGAGCAGTTCTTC; CDR3 protein: CASRQQGTSGRSSYNEQFF; D gene: TRBD2; V gene: TRBV5-1; clone size: NA; J gene: TRBJ2-1; CDR3 length: 19
CDR3 DNA: TGTGCCAGCAGCTTAACATACGACTATGGCTACACCTTC; CDR3 protein: CASSLTYDYGYTF; D gene: NA; V gene: TRBV7-9; clone size: once; J gene: TRBJ1-2; CDR3 length: 13
CDR3 DNA: TGTGCCAGCAGCGGGGTAGCGGGAAGCACCGGGGAGCTGTTTTTT; CDR3 protein: CASSGVAGSTGELFF; D gene: TRBD2; V gene: TRBV25-1; clone size: NA; J gene: TRBJ2-2; CDR3 length: 15
CDR3 DNA: TGTGCCACCAGGCGGGAACCCGGGGAGCTGTTTTTT; CDR3 protein: CATRREPGELFF; D gene: NA; V gene: TRBV6-5; clone size: NA; J gene: TRBJ2-2; CDR3 length: 12
CDR3 DNA: TGTGCCAGCTCCTACGGACAGGGCGGTTCGGATGAAAAACTGTTTTTT; CDR3 protein: CASSYGQGGSDEKLFF; D gene: TRBD1; V gene: TRBV9; clone size: NA; J gene: TRBJ1-4; CDR3 length: 16
CDR3 DNA: TGTGTTTCAGTGAAGTTCATGAACACTGAAGCTTTCTTT; CDR3 protein: CVSVKFMNTEAFF; D gene: NA; V gene: TRBV30; clone size: NA; J gene: TRBJ1-1; CDR3 length: 13
CDR3 DNA: TGTGCCAGCAGCCTCAAGGGACAGAGAGAAAAACTGTTTTTT; CDR3 protein: CASSLKGQREKLFF; D gene: TRBD1; V gene: TRBV7-9; clone size: NA; J gene: TRBJ1-4; CDR3 length: 14
CDR3 DNA: TGTGCCAGCAGCATAAGACAGGGTCTAGGCACAGATACGCAGTATTTT; CDR3 protein: CASSIRQGLGTDTQYF; D gene: TRBD1; V gene: TRBV11-2; clone size: NA; J gene: TRBJ2-3; CDR3 length: 16
CDR3 DNA: TGTGCCAGCAGCCCGGGACTAGCGGGAGTGTACACCGGGGAGCTGTTTTTT; CDR3 protein: CASSPGLAGVYTGELFF; D gene: TRBD2; V gene: TRBV5-6; clone size: NA; J gene: TRBJ2-2; CDR3 length: 17
CDR3 DNA: TGTGCCAGCAGCTCTTGGACTAGCGGGATAGACGGGGAGACCCAGTACTTC; CDR3 protein: CASSSWTSGIDGETQYF; D gene: TRBD2; V gene: TRBV7-9; clone size: NA; J gene: TRBJ2-5; CDR3 length: 17
CDR3 DNA: TGTGCCAGCAGCTTAGGAGCCGGGCTAGCTACCTACAATGAGCAGTTCTTC; CDR3 protein: CASSLGAGLATYNEQFF; D gene: NA; V gene: TRBV11-3; clone size: NA; J gene: TRBJ2-1; CDR3 length: 17
CDR3 DNA: TGTGCCAGCAGTTCGGGAGGGGTCGCCTCCCTAACTAACTATGGCTACACCTTC; CDR3 protein: CASSSGGVASLTNYGYTF; D gene: NA; V gene: TRBV27; clone size: once; J gene: TRBJ1-2; CDR3 length: 18
CDR3 DNA: TGTGCCAGCAGCTTAGGACAGGGCACCTACGAGCAGTACTTC; CDR3 protein: CASSLGQGTYEQYF; D gene: TRBD1; V gene: TRBV7-2; clone size: NA; J gene: TRBJ2-7; CDR3 length: 14
CDR3 DNA: TGTGCCACCAGCCACACTAGGCCCGCCGGGGAGCTGTTTTTT; CDR3 protein: CATSHTRPAGELFF; D gene: NA; V gene: TRBV15; clone size: NA; J gene: TRBJ2-2; CDR3 length: 14
CDR3 DNA: TGTGCCAGCAGTTATGCTTTTGGTGGGGGGGCTTCACCCCTCCACTTT; CDR3 protein: CASSYAFGGGASPLHF; D gene: NA; V gene: TRBV6-5; clone size: NA; J gene: TRBJ1-6; CDR3 length: 16
CDR3 DNA: TGTGCCAGCAGTTACGCTACAGAACCCTATGGCTACACCTTC; CDR3 protein: CASSYATEPYGYTF; D gene: NA; V gene: TRBV6-2/TRBV6-3; clone size: NA; J gene: TRBJ1-2; CDR3 length: 14
CDR3 DNA: TGTGCCAGCAGTGAACCCAGGACAGAAAGACGCACAGATACGCAGTATTTT; CDR3 protein: CASSEPRTERRTDTQYF; D gene: NA; V gene: TRBV25-1; clone size: NA; J gene: TRBJ2-3; CDR3 length: 17
CDR3 DNA: TGTGCCAGTAGTGTTATACCGACAGGGGAGCAGTTCTTC; CDR3 protein: CASSVIPTGEQFF; D gene: TRBD1; V gene: TRBV19; clone size: NA; J gene: TRBJ2-1; CDR3 length: 13
CDR3 DNA: TGCGCCAGCAGCCAAGCCCAGAGGGTGAGCACAGATACGCAGTATTTT; CDR3 protein: CASSQAQRVSTDTQYF; D gene: NA; V gene: TRBV4-3; clone size: NA; J gene: TRBJ2-3; CDR3 length: 16
CDR3 DNA: TGTGCCAGCAGCTTGTACGGGGAGCTGTTTTTT; CDR3 protein: CASSLYGELFF; D gene: NA; V gene: TRBV5-8; clone size: NA; J gene: TRBJ2-2; CDR3 length: 11
CDR3 DNA: TGTGCCAGCAGCCAAAACACGGGTCTACGGGGCACAGATACGCAGTATTTT; CDR3 protein: CASSQNTGLRGTDTQYF; D gene: NA; V gene: TRBV25-1; clone size: NA; J gene: TRBJ2-3; CDR3 length: 17
CDR3 DNA: TGTGCCAGCAGCTTCCGAGGGGGTGGAAACCAAGAGACCCAGTACTTC; CDR3 protein: CASSFRGGGNQETQYF; D gene: NA; V gene: TRBV7-2; clone size: few; J gene: TRBJ2-5; CDR3 length: 16
CDR3 DNA: TGTGCCAGCAGTGAATCGCGTCGAGTCAATCAGCCCCAGCATTTT; CDR3 protein: CASSESRRVNQPQHF; D gene: NA; V gene: TRBV6-1; clone size: NA; J gene: TRBJ1-5; CDR3 length: 15
CDR3 DNA: TGCGCCAGCAGCCAAGGACACCTCAGCTCCTATAATTCACCCCTCCACTTT; CDR3 protein: CASSQGHLSSYNSPLHF; D gene: NA; V gene: TRBV4-1; clone size: NA; J gene: TRBJ1-6; CDR3 length: 17
CDR3 DNA: TGTGCCAGCAGCTTGGACCCGGGATCCTATGGCTACACCTTC; CDR3 protein: CASSLDPGSYGYTF; D gene: NA; V gene: TRBV5-4; clone size: many; J gene: TRBJ1-2; CDR3 length: 14
CDR3 DNA: TGTGCCAGTAGTATAGTGGGAGGAGAAGCTTTCTTT; CDR3 protein: CASSIVGGEAFF; D gene: NA; V gene: TRBV19; clone size: once; J gene: TRBJ1-1; CDR3 length: 12
CDR3 DNA: TGCGCCAGCAGCTATGCTTCAGGGGACCACTACGAGCAGTACTTC; CDR3 protein: CASSYASGDHYEQYF; D gene: NA; V gene: TRBV4-3; clone size: NA; J gene: TRBJ2-7; CDR3 length: 15
CDR3 DNA: TGTGCCAGCAGCTTATATAGAAACACCATATATTTT; CDR3 protein: CASSLYRNTIYF; D gene: NA; V gene: TRBV7-9; clone size: NA; J gene: TRBJ1-3; CDR3 length: 12
CDR3 DNA: TGTGCCAGTAGTATAAGGAGGGGACAGGGCGCGTCCCAGCATTTT; CDR3 protein: CASSIRRGQGASQHF; D gene: TRBD1; V gene: TRBV19; clone size: NA; J gene: TRBJ1-5; CDR3 length: 15
CDR3 DNA: TGCGCCAGCAGCCAAGAATCGGGTTATAATTCACCCCTCCACTTT; CDR3 protein: CASSQESGYNSPLHF; D gene: NA; V gene: TRBV4-3; clone size: NA; J gene: TRBJ1-6; CDR3 length: 15
CDR3 DNA: TGTGCCAGCTCACCTATACCCAAAACAGGGAATTCACCCCTCCACTTT; CDR3 protein: CASSPIPKTGNSPLHF; D gene: NA; V gene: TRBV18; clone size: NA; J gene: TRBJ1-6; CDR3 length: 16
CDR3 DNA: TGTGCCAGCAGCCCAAGGCCATCCCTTGGCGGGATGAAGGCCTACGAGCAGTACTTC; CDR3 protein: CASSPRPSLGGMKAYEQYF; D gene: NA; V gene: TRBV7-9; clone size: NA; J gene: TRBJ2-7; CDR3 length: 19
CDR3 DNA: TGTGCCAGCAGTGAAACAGGCCCGTTGTCCCAGTACTTC; CDR3 protein: CASSETGPLSQYF; D gene: NA; V gene: TRBV6-1; clone size: NA; J gene: TRBJ2-5; CDR3 length: 13
CDR3 DNA: TGTGCCAGCAGCCACCCCGGGACAGGGACCTACAATGAGCAGTTCTTC; CDR3 protein: CASSHPGTGTYNEQFF; D gene: TRBD1; V gene: TRBV3-1/TRBV3-2; clone size: NA; J gene: TRBJ2-1; CDR3 length: 16
CDR3 DNA: TGTGCCAGCAGCTGGGGTGGGGGAGCGGGTGATGAGCAGTTCTTC; CDR3 protein: CASSWGGGAGDEQFF; D gene: NA; V gene: TRBV5-4; clone size: NA; J gene: TRBJ2-1; CDR3 length: 15
CDR3 DNA: TGTGCCAGCAGCGGGGGACTAGCGGGAGTGGGGGAGCAGTACTTC; CDR3 protein: CASSGGLAGVGEQYF; D gene: TRBD2; V gene: TRBV25-1; clone size: few; J gene: TRBJ2-7; CDR3 length: 15
CDR3 DNA: TGCAGTGCAAACAGGGATGAAGCTTTCTTT; CDR3 protein: CSANRDEAFF; D gene: NA; V gene: TRBV20-1; clone size: NA; J gene: TRBJ1-1; CDR3 length: 10
CDR3 DNA: TGTGCCAGCAGCTTAGACTTCTCTGGAAACACCATATATTTT; CDR3 protein: CASSLDFSGNTIYF; D gene: NA; V gene: TRBV7-2; clone size: NA; J gene: TRBJ1-3; CDR3 length: 14
CDR3 DNA: TGTGCCAGCAGACAGGGACTAGTTTTATTCAATGAGCAGTTCTTC; CDR3 protein: CASRQGLVLFNEQFF; D gene: TRBD2; V gene: TRBV5-8; clone size: NA; J gene: TRBJ2-1; CDR3 length: 15
CDR3 DNA: TGTGCCAGCAGTTTCTCAGGGGCGGGCAATCAGCCCCAGCATTTT; CDR3 protein: CASSFSGAGNQPQHF; D gene: NA; V gene: TRBV28; clone size: few; J gene: TRBJ1-5; CDR3 length: 15
CDR3 DNA: TGTGCCAGCAGGGGAGGATGGGAGCAGTACTTC; CDR3 protein: CASRGGWEQYF; D gene: NA; V gene: TRBV12-3/TRBV12-4; clone size: NA; J gene: TRBJ2-7; CDR3 length: 11
CDR3 DNA: TGTGCCAGCAGCTTGGTCCCCGGGACAGGGAGCACTGAAGCTTTCTTT; CDR3 protein: CASSLVPGTGSTEAFF; D gene: TRBD1; V gene: TRBV5-4; clone size: NA; J gene: TRBJ1-1; CDR3 length: 16
CDR3 DNA: TGTGCCAGCAGCTTCATGTTGTTGTCAGATACGCAGTATTTT; CDR3 protein: CASSFMLLSDTQYF; D gene: NA; V gene: TRBV7-6; clone size: NA; J gene: TRBJ2-3; CDR3 length: 14
CDR3 DNA: TGTGCCAGCAGCGCCTCTGGCGGGATGGGCCTCGGGGATACGCAGTATTTT; CDR3 protein: CASSASGGMGLGDTQYF; D gene: NA; V gene: TRBV13; clone size: NA; J gene: TRBJ2-3; CDR3 length: 17
CDR3 DNA: TGTGCCAGCAGTTTGGACAGCACCAACTATGGCTACACCTTC; CDR3 protein: CASSLDSTNYGYTF; D gene: NA; V gene: TRBV6-2/TRBV6-3; clone size: NA; J gene: TRBJ1-2; CDR3 length: 14